This T cell receptor (beta chain) was sequenced for a study of blood T cell repertoires in COVID-19. The overall study: Samples came from the United States, Italy and Spain, spanning acute and convalescent COVID-19. Sample material is recorded as cDNA or gDNA derived from T cells, B-cell-depleted T cells, or PBMCs.

This CDR3 spans 14 amino acids. V lost 6 bases and J 4 bases, leaving 12 bases between the germline ends. Looked up from germline, CDR1 is LGHDT and CDR2 is YNNKEL (reference sequence). Per the original data handling: Quantification of nucleated cells was approximated via reference gene primer amplification. Generated by immunoSEQ multiplex PCR, the TCRdb table keeps only in-frame clones and is missing some. That table furnishes V, J and clone size, whereas the DNA furnished D and trimming. The data show 150,000 to 200,000 clones, roughly 90% seen once. The V gene is TRBV3-1 (or the pseudogene TRBV3-2), the J gene TRBJ1-4, with D uncertain. The origin of this receptor is a man aged 35 to 55 with acute or convalescent COVID-19. Sequenced: peripheral blood. Written as DNA, the CDR3 is TGTGCCAGCAGAATGACGGACTTTAATGAAAAACTGTTTTTT. Translating it yields CASRMTDFNEKLFF.